These 10 T cell receptor beta chains came from one sample sequenced in a study of cytomegalovirus exposure and HLA in healthy donors. A multiplex PCR was run with 60 Vbeta primers and 13 Jbeta primers. The repertoire was sequenced with immunoSEQ multiplex PCR; TCRdb's copy has only in-frame clones and lacks some. The sample records 150,000 to 200,000 clones, about 87% being singletons. The material sequenced was PBMCs. The receptors shown here come from a woman aged 18 to 35 in good health and CMV-seronegative.

J is TRBJ2-3 and V is TRBV6-5; weak D call: TRBD2 (6 bases). CDR3 length equals 14 residues. CDR1 and CDR2 (germline): MNHEY, SVGAGI. V dropped 7 bases and J dropped 1 base, with 12 bases sitting between them. As DNA, the CDR3 is TGTGCCAGCAATAGCGGAGGGGGCACAGATACGCAGTATTTT. This translates into CASNSGGGTDTQYF.

Concerning this clone itself: Different DNA sequences within this sample yield the same CDR3. This chain uses TRBV5-1 with TRBJ1-2, with TRBD1 identical over 8 bases. Looked up from germline, CDR1 is SGHRS and CDR2 is YFSETQ. The length of the CDR3 is 13 residues. The trim removed 5 bases at V and 6 bases at J, leaving 6 bases unmatched. CDR3 region: CASRLTGGDGYTF. The DNA of the CDR3 is TGCGCCAGCAGACTTACAGGGGGAGATGGCTACACCTTC.

This chain joins TRBV28 and TRBJ2-7, with TRBD1 identical over 8 bases. The germline V gene has CDR1 MDHEN and CDR2 SYDVKM. The CDR3 is made up of 12 amino acids. Trimming at V came to 6 bases and at J to 3 bases, leaving 1 base not matched to a gene. CDR3 DNA sequence: TGTGCCAGCAGCACAGGGGGCTACGAGCAGTACTTC. Protein: CASSTGGYEQYF.

This clone came up once. J is TRBJ2-7 and V is TRBV6-5; 10 bases fit TRBD2. CDR1 MNHEY and CDR2 SVGAGI come from the germline V gene. This CDR3 contains 15 residues. V was clipped by 2 bases and J by 1 base; unmatched bases: 2. The CDR3 is CASSYTSGASYEQYF. Written as DNA, the CDR3 is TGTGCCAGCAGTTACACTAGCGGGGCATCCTACGAGCAGTACTTC.

The rearrangement links TRBV19 to TRBJ2-5, with a tentative D call TRBD1 (5 bases). The J call is in doubt because the DNA end fits TRBJ2-7 better. Germline CDR1 and CDR2: LNHDA and SQIVND (reference sequence). This CDR3 spans 13 amino acids. The CDR3 sequence: CASSSLQAREQYF. The CDR3, as DNA: TGTGCCAGTAGTTCCCTACAGGCCCGCGAGCAGTACTTC.

The rearrangement links TRBV4-2 to TRBJ2-2, with TRBD2 matching 7 bases. CDR1 LGHNA and CDR2 YNFKEQ come from the germline V gene. V shed 4 bases and J 0 bases; nucleotides not matched to a gene: 11. The CDR3 loop spans 18 amino acids. The DNA for the CDR3 is TGTGCCAGCAGCCCCTCCCTGGAGCGGGGTTCGAACACCGGGGAGCTGTTTTTT. Translated, it gives CASSPSLERGSNTGELFF.

The chain carries TRBV9 and TRBJ2-7, with 8 bases aligning to TRBD1. Germline CDR1 is SGDLS and CDR2 is YYNGEE. CDR3 length equals 16 residues. The V and J ends lost 0 bases and 4 bases, in that order; junction bases with no gene match: 9. The DNA of the CDR3 is TGTGCCAGCAGCGTAGGGGTGACAGGGGAACCATACGAGCAGTACTTC. Protein sequence: CASSVGVTGEPYEQYF.

The chain is built from TRBV4-1 and TRBJ2-6, with TRBD1 identical over 7 bases. The CDR3 length is 17 residues. Germline V gene data show CDR1 as MGHRA and CDR2 as YSYEKL. V gave up 0 bases and J gave up 4 bases; unmatched junction bases: 6. The CDR3 sequence is CASSQDGRGRGANVLTF. The CDR3 DNA reads TGCGCCAGCAGCCAAGATGGCAGGGGGAGAGGGGCCAACGTCCTGACTTTC.

The chain recombines TRBV5-1 with TRBJ1-4, with D uncertain. V gave up 4 bases and J gave up 3 bases, with 13 bases separating them. The CDR3 is 15 amino acids. Germline CDR1 and CDR2: SGHRS and YFSETQ. CDR3 DNA sequence: TGCGCCAGCAGCGTCACGAGGGAGCCTAATGAAAAACTGTTTTTT. Translation gives CASSVTREPNEKLFF.

This CDR3 is CASSYYGTGASYEQYF. The CDR3 DNA sequence: TGTGCCAGCAGTTACTACGGGACAGGGGCCTCCTACGAGCAGTACTTC. The chain carries TRBV6-5 and TRBJ2-7; 10 bases agree with TRBD1. Per the germline V gene, CDR1 is MNHEY and CDR2 is SVGAGI. V was pared by 1 base and J by 0 bases, with 3 bases of the junction left unmatched. CDR3 length: 16 amino acids.